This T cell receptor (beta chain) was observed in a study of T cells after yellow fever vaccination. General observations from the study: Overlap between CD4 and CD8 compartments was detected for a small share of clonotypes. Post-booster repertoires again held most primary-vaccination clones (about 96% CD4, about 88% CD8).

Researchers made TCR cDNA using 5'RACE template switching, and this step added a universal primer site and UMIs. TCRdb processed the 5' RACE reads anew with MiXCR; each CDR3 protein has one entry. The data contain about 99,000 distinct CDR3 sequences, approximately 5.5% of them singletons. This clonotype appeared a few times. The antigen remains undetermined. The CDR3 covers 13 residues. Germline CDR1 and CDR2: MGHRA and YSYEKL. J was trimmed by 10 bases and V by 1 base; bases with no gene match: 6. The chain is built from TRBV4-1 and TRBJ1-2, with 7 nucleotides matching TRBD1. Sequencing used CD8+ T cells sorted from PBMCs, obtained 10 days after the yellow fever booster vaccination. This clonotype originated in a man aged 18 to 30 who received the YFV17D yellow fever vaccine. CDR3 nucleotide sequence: TGCGCCAGCAGCCAAGTTCCAGGGGGAGACTACACCTTC. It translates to CASSQVPGGDYTF.